The next 9 T cell receptor beta chains were all read from a single sample in a study of OX40 agonist ivuxolimab in advanced cancers. Libraries were prepared by immunoSEQ multiplex PCR; TCRdb keeps only in-frame clonotypes and omits some of them. Of about 20,000 clones in the sample, around 79% were seen once. Sequenced here: CD4+ or CD8+ T cells sorted from blood, sampled in a trial of the OX40 agonist ivuxolimab. The receptors were gathered from an adult with an advanced solid tumor such as melanoma, head and neck, liver or kidney cancer.

This clone turned up a few times. The J gene is TRBJ1-5, the V gene TRBV6-5; no clear D gene. CDR1 is MNHEY and CDR2 is SVGAGI in the germline V gene. The ends were cut back, 8 bases at V and 2 bases at J, with 7 bases in the middle. CDR3 length: 12 amino acids. The CDR3 reads CASGPGNQPQHF. Written as DNA, the CDR3 is TGTGCCAGCGGACCGGGCAATCAGCCCCAGCATTTT.

This chain connects TRBV4-3 to TRBJ1-1; tentatively, D is TRBD1 (5 bases). Trimming pared 0 bases from V and 3 bases from J, leaving 11 bases between. This CDR3 is built from 15 residues. Germline assignment: CDR1 LGHNA and CDR2 YSLEER. The CDR3 is CASSQDRGGDTEAFF. As DNA, the CDR3 is TGCGCCAGCAGCCAAGATCGGGGCGGGGACACTGAAGCTTTCTTT.

The chain carries TRBV18 and TRBJ2-5; TRBD1 matches at 8 bases. The germline V gene encodes CDR1 KGHSH and CDR2 LQKENI. The CDR3 runs 15 residues. Trimming at V came to 6 bases and at J to 0 bases, leaving 6 bases not matched to a gene. CDR3 sequence reads: CASSLADRDQETQYF. CDR3 in DNA: TGTGCCAGCTCTCTCGCGGACAGGGACCAAGAGACCCAGTACTTC.

This sequence joins TRBV4-1 and TRBJ2-7; a possible D gene is TRBD2 (6 bases). The CDR3 covers 16 residues. Germline CDR1 and CDR2: MGHRA and YSYEKL. V lost 1 base and J 3 bases, leaving 16 bases between the germline ends. The CDR3 sequence: CASSQGFGGDFYEQYF. The CDR3 DNA sequence: TGCGCCAGCAGCCAAGGGTTTGGCGGGGACTTCTACGAGCAGTACTTC.

V and J are TRBV7-9 and TRBJ1-2; 8 positions match TRBD1. V was clipped by 4 bases and J by 4 bases; unmatched bases: 2. Germline V CDR1 and CDR2: SEHNR, FQNEAQ (reference sequence). The CDR3 consists of 13 residues. Here the CDR3 DNA reads TGTGCCAGCAGCTCAGGGGGCGGCTATGGCTACACCTTC. Its translation is CASSSGGGYGYTF.

This clone came up a few times. The rearrangement uses TRBV5-1 and TRBJ2-7; 8 bases agree with TRBD1. This CDR3 contains 15 residues. V lost 4 bases, J lost 6 bases, and 12 bases stayed unmatched. The germline V gene encodes CDR1 SGHRS and CDR2 YFSETQ. The CDR3 protein is CASSPRQGTTIEQYF. CDR3 in DNA: TGCGCCAGCAGCCCCAGACAGGGGACAACTATCGAGCAGTACTTC.

The genes are TRBV7-9 and TRBJ2-7, with 11 positions matching TRBD1. Germline-derived CDR1 and CDR2 are SEHNR and FQNEAQ (reference sequence). The CDR3 loop spans 15 amino acids. Losses at the gene ends were 3 bases for V and 4 bases for J; bases not matched to a gene: 5. CDR3 protein: CASSFPGQGGYEQYF. DNA of the CDR3: TGTGCCAGCAGCTTCCCGGGACAGGGGGGTTACGAGCAGTACTTC.

The rearrangement uses TRBV29-1 and TRBJ2-7; 11 bases map to TRBD2. Germline trimming cut 5 bases from V and 4 bases from J; bases unmatched to any gene: 7. The V gene's germline CDR1 is SQVTM and CDR2 ANQGSEA. The CDR3 covers 14 residues. CDR3 coding DNA: TGCAGCGTTCTAAGACTAGCGGGGTCATACGAGCAGTACTTC. This translates into CSVLRLAGSYEQYF.

V gene TRBV27 combines with J gene TRBJ2-3, with TRBD2 as a possible D gene (6 bases). Germline CDR1 and CDR2: MNHEY and SMNVEV (reference sequence). The length of the CDR3 is 14 residues. The V end was cut by 2 bases, the J end by 4 bases, with 10 bases between. Written as DNA, the CDR3 is TGTGCCAGCAGTTTAGTGATAGCGGCAGATACGCAGTATTTT. Translating it yields CASSLVIAADTQYF.